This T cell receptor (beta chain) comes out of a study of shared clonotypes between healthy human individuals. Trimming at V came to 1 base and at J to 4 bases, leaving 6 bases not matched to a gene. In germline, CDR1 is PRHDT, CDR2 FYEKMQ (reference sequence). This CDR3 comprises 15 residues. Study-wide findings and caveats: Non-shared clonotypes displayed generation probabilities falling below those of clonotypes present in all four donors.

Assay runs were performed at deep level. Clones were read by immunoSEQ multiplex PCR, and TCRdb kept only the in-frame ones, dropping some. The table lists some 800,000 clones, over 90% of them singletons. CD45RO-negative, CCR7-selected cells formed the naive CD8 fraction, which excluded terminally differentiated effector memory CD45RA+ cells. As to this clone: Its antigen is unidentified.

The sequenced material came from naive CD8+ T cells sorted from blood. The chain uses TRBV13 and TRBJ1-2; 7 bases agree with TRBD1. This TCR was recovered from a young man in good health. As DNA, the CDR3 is TGTGCCAGCAGCTTAGAATCCAGGGGGGGCTATGGCTACACCTTC. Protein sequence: CASSLESRGGYGYTF.